This passage covers 12 T cell receptor beta chains from one sample sequenced in a study of neurological immune-mediated disorders. MiXCR was run by TCRdb on the 5' RACE reads, yielding one entry per CDR3 protein. Here the sample spans 45,000 to 55,000 distinct CDR3 sequences, 3% to 3.5% being singletons. Sequencing input: PBMCs. These receptors came from a man between 40 and 49 years old with multiple sclerosis.

This clonotype was seen many times. V gene TRBV20-1 combines with J gene TRBJ1-2; 7 bases are shared with TRBD1. Germline lookup yields CDR1 DFQATT and CDR2 SNEGSKA (reference sequence). V shed 3 bases, J shed 4 bases, and the junction held 2 bases outside the gene matches. CDR3 length: 12 residues. CDR3 coding DNA: TGCAGTGCTAGGGACAGGTCCTATGGCTACACCTTC. This codes for CSARDRSYGYTF.

This clonotype was observed many times. The gene calls are TRBV5-1 and TRBJ2-1; 7 nucleotides agree with TRBD2. Trimming took 4 bases from V and 0 from J; bases not matched to a gene: 7. This CDR3 has 16 amino acids. From germline, CDR1 is SGHRS and CDR2 YFSETQ. The CDR3 DNA reads TGCGCCAGCAGCCAGAGCGGGGCGAGCTCCTACAATGAGCAGTTCTTC. It encodes CASSQSGASSYNEQFF.

The table lists this clonotype with many counts. V is TRBV12-3 or TRBV12-4 and J is TRBJ1-6; D gene uncertain. V lost 7 bases to trimming and J lost 8 bases, with 18 bases between them. CDR3 size: 15 residues. The CDR3 nucleotides are TGTGCCAGCACCGCAGGCTACACATTTGATTCACCCCTCCACTTT. It is translated as CASTAGYTFDSPLHF.

There are many counts of this clonotype. The CDR3 reads CASSLWKANTEAFF. CDR3 DNA sequence: TGTGCCAGCAGTCTCTGGAAAGCGAACACTGAAGCTTTCTTT. This rearrangement joins TRBV12-3 or TRBV12-4 to TRBJ1-1; D is unresolved. V shed 5 bases and J shed 1 base, with 11 bases lying between them. The CDR3 is 14 amino acids.

This clonotype was seen repeatedly, ten times or more. The chain is built from TRBV12-3 or TRBV12-4 and TRBJ2-4, with 9 bases matching TRBD1. The CDR3 spans 15 residues. V lost 9 bases to trimming and J lost 1 base; unmatched junction nucleotides: 7. This CDR3 reads CASGQGMQAKNIQYF. The CDR3 DNA follows: TGTGCCAGTGGACAGGGGATGCAGGCCAAAAACATTCAGTACTTC.

At least ten counts were recorded for this clonotype. The genes are TRBV2 and TRBJ2-2, with D tentatively TRBD1 (6 bases). V was cut by 6 bases and J by 1 base, with 12 bases left in between. CDR3 size: 15 residues. CDR1 is SNHLY, CDR2 FYNNEI, per germline. In DNA, the CDR3 is TGTGCCAGCAGCCCCGGGACAATGAACACCGGGGAGCTGTTTTTT. Translated: CASSPGTMNTGELFF.

Comments on this clonotype: The CDR3 end shows no conserved phenylalanine or tryptophan, and so a read error is likely. This chain links TRBV7-9 with TRBJ2-3; D remains ambiguous. The V and J ends lost 3 bases and 6 bases respectively, with 13 bases between them. CDR1 is SEHNR and CDR2 is FQNEAQ in the germline V gene (reference sequence). The CDR3 totals 14 residues. Here the CDR3 reads CASSFSQRWDTQYN. The CDR3 bases are TGTGCCAGCAGCTTTAGCCAGCGATGGGATACGCAGTATAAT.

This clonotype was found many times. The rearrangement links TRBV5-5 to TRBJ2-1; D is uncertain. The germline V gene has CDR1 SGHKS and CDR2 YYEKEE (reference sequence). CDR3 size: 12 residues. Trimming removed 3 bases at V and 2 bases at J, with 3 bases between. The CDR3 here is CASSSAYNEQFF. Here the CDR3 DNA reads TGTGCCAGCAGCTCCGCCTACAATGAGCAGTTCTTC. Full variable domain (missing parts from reference TRBV5-5 and TRBJ2-1): DAGVTQSPTHLIKTRGQQVTLRCSPISGHKSVSWYQQVLGQGPQFIFQYYEKEERGRGNFPDRFSARQFPNYSSELNVNALLLGDSALYLCASSSAYNEQFFGPGTRLTVL.

In its sample, this clonotype was seen many times. The CDR3 region is CASSPRTGVETQYF. In nucleotides, the CDR3 is TGTGCCAGCAGCCCTAGGACAGGGGTAGAGACCCAGTACTTC. This sequence joins TRBV3-1 and TRBJ2-5; 9 bases fit TRBD1. The CDR3 loop spans 14 amino acids. V shed 4 bases and J 4 bases; nucleotides not matched to a gene: 4. CDR1 and CDR2 (germline): LGHDT, YNNKEL (reference sequence).

For this clonotype: This may be a read error: a much more frequent sequence differs by one nucleotide. Because the CDR3 is missing its conserved closing phenylalanine or tryptophan, this is likely a read error. This chain uses TRBV7-2 with TRBJ1-6; D may be TRBD1 (6 bases). This CDR3 has 15 amino acids. Germline V gene lookup returns CDR1 SGHTA and CDR2 FQGNSA. The V end lost 7 bases, the J end lost 5 bases, and 15 bases lay between the germline ends. The CDR3 DNA is TGTGCCAGCACCCCGAGGGGGGTCGATAATTCACCCCTCCACTAT. This codes for CASTPRGVDNSPLHY.

Ten or more counts support this clonotype. The chain recombines TRBV18 with TRBJ2-5, with D possibly being TRBD1 (5 bases). The V and J ends lost 4 bases and 5 bases respectively, with 11 bases between them. The CDR3 sequence is 13 residues long. Germline CDR1 is KGHSH and CDR2 is LQKENI. The CDR3 reads CASSQRAGETQYF. CDR3 nucleotides: TGTGCCAGCTCACAACGGGCAGGGGAGACCCAGTACTTC.

There are many counts of this clonotype. The V and J genes are TRBV5-1 and TRBJ2-2, with TRBD2 identical over 8 bases. Germline trimming cut 3 bases from V and 7 bases from J; bases unmatched to any gene: 8. The CDR3 runs to 15 residues. Germline CDR1 reads SGHRS; CDR2 reads YFSETQ. The CDR3 sequence is CASSSGGGSGGELFF. CDR3 nucleotide sequence: TGCGCCAGCAGCTCCGGGGGGGGGTCCGGCGGGGAGCTGTTTTTT.